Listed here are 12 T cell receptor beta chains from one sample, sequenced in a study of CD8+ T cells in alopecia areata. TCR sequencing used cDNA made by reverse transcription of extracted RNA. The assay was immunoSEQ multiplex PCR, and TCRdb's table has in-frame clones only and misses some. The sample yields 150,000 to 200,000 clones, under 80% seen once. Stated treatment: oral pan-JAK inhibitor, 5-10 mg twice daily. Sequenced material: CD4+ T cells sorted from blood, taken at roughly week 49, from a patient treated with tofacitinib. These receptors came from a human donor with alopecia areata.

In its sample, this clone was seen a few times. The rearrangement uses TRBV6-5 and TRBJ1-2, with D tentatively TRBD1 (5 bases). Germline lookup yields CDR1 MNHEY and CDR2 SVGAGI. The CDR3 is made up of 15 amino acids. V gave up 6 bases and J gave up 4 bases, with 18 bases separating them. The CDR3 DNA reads TGTGCCAGCAGCCGCCGGCAGGGATTCGGCTATGGCTACACCTTC. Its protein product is CASSRRQGFGYGYTF.

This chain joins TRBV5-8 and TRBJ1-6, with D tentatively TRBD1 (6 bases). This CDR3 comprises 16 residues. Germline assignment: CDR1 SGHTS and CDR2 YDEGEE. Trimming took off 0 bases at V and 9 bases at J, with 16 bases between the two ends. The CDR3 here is CASSLDQRGGSSPLHF. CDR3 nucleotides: TGTGCCAGCAGCTTGGACCAGCGAGGGGGTAGTTCACCCCTCCACTTT.

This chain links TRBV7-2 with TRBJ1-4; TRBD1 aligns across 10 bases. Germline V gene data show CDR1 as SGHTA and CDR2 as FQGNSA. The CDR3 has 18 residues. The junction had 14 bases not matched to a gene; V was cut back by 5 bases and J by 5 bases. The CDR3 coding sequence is TGTGCCAGCAGCACCCGAGGGGGGACAGGGGAATTAAATGAAAAACTGTTTTTT. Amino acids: CASSTRGGTGELNEKLFF. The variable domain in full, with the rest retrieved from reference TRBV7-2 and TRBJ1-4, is GAGVSQSPSNKVTEKGKDVELRCDPISGHTALYWYRQSLGQGLEFLIYFQGNSAPDKSGLPSDRFSAERTGGSVSTLTIQRTQQEDSAVYLCASSTRGGTGELNEKLFFGSGTQLSVL.

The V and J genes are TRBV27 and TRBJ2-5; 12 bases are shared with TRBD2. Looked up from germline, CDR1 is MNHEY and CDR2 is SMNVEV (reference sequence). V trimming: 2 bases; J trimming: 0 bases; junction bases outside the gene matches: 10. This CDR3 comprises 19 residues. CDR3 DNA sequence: TGTGCCAGCAGTTTACAGTCACAAACTAGCGGGGGGAACCAAGAGACCCAGTACTTC. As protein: CASSLQSQTSGGNQETQYF.

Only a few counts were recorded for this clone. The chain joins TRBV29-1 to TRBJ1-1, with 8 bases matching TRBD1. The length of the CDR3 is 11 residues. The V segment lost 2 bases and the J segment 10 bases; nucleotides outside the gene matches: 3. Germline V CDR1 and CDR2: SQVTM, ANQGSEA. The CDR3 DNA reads TGCAGCGTTGAACAGGGGGCAGCAGCTTTCTTT. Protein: CSVEQGAAAFF.

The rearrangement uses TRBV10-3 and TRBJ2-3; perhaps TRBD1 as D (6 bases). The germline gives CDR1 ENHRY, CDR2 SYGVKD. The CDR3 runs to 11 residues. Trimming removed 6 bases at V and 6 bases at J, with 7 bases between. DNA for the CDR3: TGTGCCATCAGCCAGGGGGATACGCAGTATTTT. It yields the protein CAISQGDTQYF.

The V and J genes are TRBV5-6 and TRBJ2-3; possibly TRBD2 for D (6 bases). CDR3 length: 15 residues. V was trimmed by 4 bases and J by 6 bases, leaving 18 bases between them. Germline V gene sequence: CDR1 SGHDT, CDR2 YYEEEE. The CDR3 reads CASSGPGPREDTQYF. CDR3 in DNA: TGTGCCAGCAGCGGGCCGGGACCCCGGGAGGATACGCAGTATTTT. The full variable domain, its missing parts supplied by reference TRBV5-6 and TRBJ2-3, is DAGVTQSPTHLIKTRGQQVTLRCSPKSGHDTVSWYQQALGQGPQFIFQYYEEEERQRGNFPDRFSGHQFPNYSSELNVNALLLGDSALYLCASSGPGPREDTQYFGPGTRLTVL.

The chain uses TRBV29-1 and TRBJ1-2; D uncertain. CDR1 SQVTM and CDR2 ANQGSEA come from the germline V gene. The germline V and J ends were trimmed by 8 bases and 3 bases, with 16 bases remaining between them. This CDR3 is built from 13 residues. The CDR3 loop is CSTSAVVDYGYTF. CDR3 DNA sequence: TGCAGCACGTCTGCGGTGGTGGACTATGGCTACACCTTC.

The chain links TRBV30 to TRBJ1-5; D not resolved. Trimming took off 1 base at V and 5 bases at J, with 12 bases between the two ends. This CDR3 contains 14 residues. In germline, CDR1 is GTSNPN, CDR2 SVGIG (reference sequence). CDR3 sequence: CAWSATTFDQPQHF. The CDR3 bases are TGTGCCTGGAGTGCCACCACTTTCGATCAGCCCCAGCATTTT.

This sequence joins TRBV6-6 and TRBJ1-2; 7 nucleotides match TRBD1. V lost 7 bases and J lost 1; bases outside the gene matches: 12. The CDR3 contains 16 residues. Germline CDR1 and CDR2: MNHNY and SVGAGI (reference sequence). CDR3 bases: TGTGCCAGCACACGGGACAGCCTATCTATTAACTATGGCTACACCTTC. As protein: CASTRDSLSINYGYTF.

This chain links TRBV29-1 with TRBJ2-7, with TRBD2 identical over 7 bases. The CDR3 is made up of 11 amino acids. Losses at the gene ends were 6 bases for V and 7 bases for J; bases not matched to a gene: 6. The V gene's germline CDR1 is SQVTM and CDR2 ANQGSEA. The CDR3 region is CSVRLAEEQYF. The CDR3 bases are TGCAGCGTCAGACTAGCTGAGGAGCAGTACTTC.

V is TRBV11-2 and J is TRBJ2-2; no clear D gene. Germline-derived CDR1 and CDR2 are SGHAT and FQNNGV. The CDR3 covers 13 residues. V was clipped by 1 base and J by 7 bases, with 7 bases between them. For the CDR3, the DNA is TGTGCCAGCAGCTTAGGGGTAGGCGGGGAGCTGTTTTTT. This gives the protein CASSLGVGGELFF.